The 5 T cell receptor beta chains below were found in one sample sequenced in a study of CD8+ T cells in alopecia areata. The study team obtained lesional scalp punch biopsies and peripheral blood from alopecia areata patients. RNA was isolated and reverse transcribed to cDNA, the sequencing template. Sequencing used immunoSEQ multiplex PCR; TCRdb keeps in-frame clones, though not all of them. Among about 15,000 clones listed, 50% to 75% were seen once. The sample consisted of skin. Every receptor here comes from a human donor with alopecia areata.

The V call is TRBV7-9, the J call TRBJ2-1; 9 bases are shared with TRBD2. This CDR3 has 19 amino acids. CDR1 and CDR2 (germline): SEHNR, FQNEAQ (reference sequence). Germline trimming cut 2 bases from V and 2 bases from J; bases unmatched to any gene: 13. The CDR3 region has the DNA TGTGCCAGCAGCTTACAAGAGTTTGGCGGGAGGGCCCCCTACAATGAGCAGTTCTTC. Protein: CASSLQEFGGRAPYNEQFF.

The chain combines TRBV18 with TRBJ2-1; 7 bases agree with TRBD1. There are 15 residues in the CDR3. V dropped 3 bases and J dropped 4; count of bases not matched to a gene: 6. Germline CDR1 KGHSH, CDR2 LQKENI. DNA for the CDR3: TGTGCCAGCTCACCCCCGGACAGGCTATACAATGAGCAGTTCTTC. Translation gives CASSPPDRLYNEQFF. The whole variable domain, filled in from reference TRBV18 and TRBJ2-1, reads NAGVMQNPRHLVRRRGQEARLRCSPMKGHSHVYWYRQLPEEGLKFMVYLQKENIIDESGMPKERFSAEFPKEGPSILRIQQVVRGDSAAYFCASSPPDRLYNEQFFGPGTRLTVL.

The chain employs TRBV6-1 and TRBJ1-2, with D unresolved. Germline V lookup: CDR1 MNHNS, CDR2 SASEGT. The CDR3 length is 12 residues. Deletions cut 5 bases from V and 3 bases from J, with 7 bases between. The CDR3 loop reads CASSRQDYGYTF. CDR3 DNA: TGTGCCAGCAGTCGACAAGACTATGGCTACACCTTC.

V gene TRBV27 combines with J gene TRBJ2-1; D not certain. Germline V gene lookup returns CDR1 MNHEY and CDR2 SMNVEV (reference sequence). The CDR3 spans 13 residues. V was clipped by 5 bases and J by 4 bases, with 9 bases between them. CDR3 region: CASSRNLYNEQFF. The CDR3 DNA follows: TGTGCCAGCAGTCGAAACTTATACAATGAGCAGTTCTTC.

The chain carries TRBV9 and TRBJ2-3; TRBD2 might be the D (6 bases). The CDR3 is 15 amino acids. The germline CDR1 and CDR2 sequences are SGDLS and YYNGEE. V dropped 1 base and J dropped 2 bases, with 11 bases sitting between them. The CDR3 region is CASSVLGGATDTQYF. In DNA, the CDR3 is TGTGCCAGCAGCGTATTAGGAGGGGCCACAGATACGCAGTATTTT.